The clone carrying this T cell receptor beta chain was picked up a small number of times. TCRdb reprocessed the RACE reads with MiXCR, giving one entry per CDR3 protein. The repertoire has about 50,000 distinct CDR3 sequences, roughly 4.5% of them found once; the top ten carry 1.6%. The data were obtained in a study of human T cells and chemical hapten exposure. Trimming pared 6 bases from V and 8 bases from J, leaving 14 bases between. The CDR3 runs to 13 residues. Germline CDR1 and CDR2: MNHNY and SVGAGI (reference sequence). Time point here: healthy volunteer bleed at 2 weeks. The starting material, unfractionated whole blood, was used for total RNA extraction.

Input material: whole blood. The sequence came from a female donor in good health. Some clones in this sample may be carry-over from other donors' samples. This sequence joins TRBV6-6 and TRBJ2-1; the D gene is possibly TRBD2 (6 bases). The CDR3 DNA follows: TGTGCCAGCAGCGAACTAGCAATCGATGAGCAGTTCTTC. It yields the protein CASSELAIDEQFF.